This T cell receptor (beta chain) was sequenced in a study of CD8 T cells in Susac syndrome. Broader study findings: An acknowledgment was made by the study that its TCR sequencing and HLA analysis involved relatively few individuals.

Germline V gene sequence: CDR1 LGHDT, CDR2 YNNKEL (reference sequence). This CDR3 has 16 residues. J lost 2 bases, V lost 4 bases, and 5 bases had no gene match. Sequencing of TCR beta, carried out with a high-throughput approach, was applied to CD8+ and CD4+ T cells from the blood. Relapsing-remitting disease, either stable or active, was present in the multiple sclerosis controls, who were treatment-naive patients. This clonotype showed up just a few times. Its antigen is still unknown. Random hexamers were used to reverse transcribe an amount of roughly 0.5 to 1 ug RNA. TCRdb independently ran MiXCR on the immunoSEQ multiplex PCR reads; one entry per CDR3 protein. The table records approximately 130,000 distinct CDR3 sequences, under 95% of them present only once.

This chain connects TRBV3-1 to TRBJ2-5; 12 nucleotides match TRBD2. The TCR was taken from a human donor with multiple sclerosis. Material: CD8+ T cells from PBMCs. The CDR3 DNA reads TGTGCCAGCAGCCCCGGACTAGCGGGGTTTCAAGAGACCCAGTACTTC. It specifies CASSPGLAGFQETQYF.